This T cell receptor (beta chain) was documented in a study of PD-L1 blockade in urothelial cancer (dated by TCRdb to about 2017). Study-wide context: Every patient began therapy in 2014 and was given atezolizumab 1,200 mg intravenously every 3 weeks. Whole exome sequencing and RNA sequencing of pretreatment tumors were performed alongside TCR sequencing in the same patients. Progression-free survival longer than 6 months counted as durable clinical benefit, and TCR features were additionally tested against both progression-free and overall survival. Blood samples were analyzed at 3 weeks after treatment start (second dose) and at 6 weeks after treatment start. About 90% of the roughly 29 patients were identified as males with urothelial cancer of bladder origin, and a prior smoking history was reported by 18 of 29 patients. Durable clinical benefit was achieved by nine patients but not by the remaining 20. Pretreatment blood TCR-seq was available for around 29 patients, at least one posttreatment blood collection was obtained for about 24 patients, and tumor TCR-seq was available for about 24 patients. Blood samples yielded a median of roughly 150,000 T cells and more than 80,000 unique TCRs, with median clonality around 0.083. Pretreatment tumor samples, along with matched peripheral blood collected serially before and after atezolizumab treatment, underwent TCR sequencing. The study, an exploratory multi-omic analysis, examined somatic, immune and clinical correlates of response to PD-L1 blockade with atezolizumab in urothelial cancer. An ECOG performance status of 0 or 1 was recorded for the patients, and 0 to 3 prior chemotherapy regimens had been received by the patients.

The germline V gene provides CDR1 MNHNS and CDR2 SASEGT. The CDR3 contains 16 residues, cysteine and phenylalanine counted. The read is trimmed to its CDR3 DNA, 48 bases read in frame from base 1. The V end loses 2 bases and the J end loses 10 bases, and a stretch of 18 bases separates them. A cohort of approximately 31 patients with locally advanced or metastatic urothelial carcinoma, treated at Memorial Sloan Kettering on a trial protocol, was included. Peripheral blood mononuclear cells were collected pretreatment and during treatment, with between 1 and 8 total time points obtained per patient. The Qiagen DNeasy Blood extraction kit was used to purify genomic DNA from total PBMCs and from tumor samples. PBMCs were collected pretreatment and during treatment and were isolated and stored as previously described. Synthetic TCR analog templates were spiked into each PCR so that absolute template abundance could be estimated from read counts. TCRbeta CDR3 regions were amplified from genomic DNA with bias-controlled V and J gene primers using the immunoSEQ assay. Rearranged TCRbeta segments were sequenced at approximately 20X coverage. Processing in the source paper ran as follows. Clustering was used to correct sequencing errors, and CDR3s were annotated against IMGT so that V, D and J genes could be assigned. Out-of-frame and stop-codon sequences were excluded, and only productive TCRbeta rearrangements were used in downstream analyses. Clonality was computed as one minus Shannon entropy normalized by the log of the number of unique productive sequences. Clones differing between time points or between blood and tumor were identified by Fisher's exact test with Benjamini-Hochberg correction at adjusted p below 0.01. TCRdb's version of the immuneACCESS table is confined to in-frame rearrangements and falls short of the full clone set. An unresolved V gene accounts for under half of the shortfall where checked; the remainder is of unknown origin. V, J and clone size are taken as reported in that table, and D and trimming were inferred from the DNA itself. Present in this sample are approximately 24,000 clones, around 88% of which were seen just once. In total, the top ten clones hold 2.5% to 3.5% of the sample.

As regards this clone: The target of this receptor is not known. The record has no base qualities; no much larger clone is one base away.

Paper-wide results and their limitations: Improved progression-free and overall survival was found to be associated with pretreatment peripheral blood TCR clonality below the median. Because the sample size was small (n = 29) and many of the analyses were exploratory, the results are meant to be hypothesis-generating. Greater expansion of tumor-associated TCR clones in peripheral blood 3 weeks after the start of treatment was observed in patients with durable benefit (n of about 20, p = 0.022).

In this chain, TRBV6-1 is recombined with TRBJ1-6; a weak D assignment points to TRBD1 (5 bases agree). Sequencing was performed on PBMCs, taken around atezolizumab (anti-PD-L1) treatment. This clonotype was obtained from a man between 45 and 60 years old with urothelial cancer. The nucleotides read TGTGCCAGCAGTGAAAGTGGAAAAGGGGCTTGGTCACCCCTCCACTTT. Translated, this gives CASSESGKGAWSPLHF.